This T cell receptor beta chain derives from a study of blood T cell repertoires in COVID-19. Study summary: In each case, the material was cDNA or gDNA derived from T cells, B-cell-depleted T cells, or PBMCs.

Germline V gives CDR1 MGHDK, CDR2 SYGVNS. Trimming removed 4 bases from V and 1 base from J; junction bases left unmatched: 6. This CDR3 is built from 15 residues. In the authors' workflow: Amplification of reference gene primers provided the estimated nucleated cell counts. Repertoires were generated with immunoSEQ multiplex PCR, while TCRdb's copy carries only in-frame clones and drops some. D and trimming were read from the DNA, whereas the V and J calls and clone size are those reported in that table. The repertoire holds fewer than 200,000 clones, with 79% as singletons. Enrolment of Seattle patients took place during active infection, and they were followed longitudinally.

The sample consisted of peripheral blood. The rearrangement links TRBV25-1 to TRBJ2-7; 8 bases map to TRBD1. This receptor was identified in a woman aged 60 to 75 with COVID-19, enrolled during active disease. The CDR3 loop reads CASSGKQGESYEQYV. The CDR3 DNA follows: TGTGCCAGCAGTGGCAAACAGGGGGAATCCTACGAGCAGTACGTC.